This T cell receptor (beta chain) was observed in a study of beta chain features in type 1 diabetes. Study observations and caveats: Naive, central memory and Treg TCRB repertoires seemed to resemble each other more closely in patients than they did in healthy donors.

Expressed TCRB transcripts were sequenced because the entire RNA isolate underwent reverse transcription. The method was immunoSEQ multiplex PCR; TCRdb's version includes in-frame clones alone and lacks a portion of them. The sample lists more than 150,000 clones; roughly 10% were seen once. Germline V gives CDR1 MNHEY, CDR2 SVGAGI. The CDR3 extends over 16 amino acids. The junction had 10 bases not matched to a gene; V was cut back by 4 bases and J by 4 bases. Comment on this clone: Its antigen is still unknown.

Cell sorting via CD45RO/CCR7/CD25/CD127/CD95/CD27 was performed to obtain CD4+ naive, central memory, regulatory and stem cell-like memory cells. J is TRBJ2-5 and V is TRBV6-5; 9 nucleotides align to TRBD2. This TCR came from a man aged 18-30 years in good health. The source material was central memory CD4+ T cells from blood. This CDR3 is CASSSLSGGRAETQYF. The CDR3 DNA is TGTGCCAGCAGTTCCCTTAGCGGGGGCCGGGCAGAGACCCAGTACTTC.